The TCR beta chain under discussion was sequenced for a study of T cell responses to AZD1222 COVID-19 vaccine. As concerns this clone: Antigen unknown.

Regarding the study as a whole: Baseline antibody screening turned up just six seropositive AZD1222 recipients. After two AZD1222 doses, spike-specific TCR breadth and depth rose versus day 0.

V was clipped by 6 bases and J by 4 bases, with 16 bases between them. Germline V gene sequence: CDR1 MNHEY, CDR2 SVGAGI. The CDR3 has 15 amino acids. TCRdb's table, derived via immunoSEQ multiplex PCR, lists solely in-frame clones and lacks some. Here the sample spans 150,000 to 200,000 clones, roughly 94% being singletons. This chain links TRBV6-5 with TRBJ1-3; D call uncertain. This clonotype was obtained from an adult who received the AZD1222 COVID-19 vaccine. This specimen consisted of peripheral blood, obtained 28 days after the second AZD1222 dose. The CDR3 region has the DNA TGTGCCAGCAGCAATAGTTTTGTTGCGGGAAACACCATATATTTT. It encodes CASSNSFVAGNTIYF.